Only a few counts were recorded for the clone carrying this T cell receptor (beta chain). The antigen remains undetermined. The sample comes from a study of T cells in Graves' hyperthyroidism and ophthalmopathy. About the study: At the time of initial diagnosis and before any treatment, peripheral blood was collected. Study-level points and caveats: Blood also carried most thyroid clonotypes expanded above 0.001.

On the basis of clinical symptoms, serum thyroxine and TRAb, thyroid ultrasound and orbital computed tomography, diagnoses were made. RNA transcripts served as the template for amplifying TCR beta CDR3 regions. The HTBI primer set was used in a first-round RT-PCR of the TCR CDR3. TCRdb processed the multiplex PCR reads anew with MiXCR; each CDR3 protein has one entry. The top ten hold 49% of the sample, which has some 530,000 distinct CDR3 sequences, approximately 23% seen once. The CDR3 runs 18 residues. Germline loops: CDR1 LGHDT, CDR2 YNNKEL (reference sequence). With V trimmed by 0 bases and J by 8 bases, 12 bases remained unmatched.

The material sequenced was blood. This sequence was found in a woman between 70 and 85 years old with Graves' ophthalmopathy. The genes are TRBV3-1 and TRBJ2-1; 11 bases line up with TRBD2. As DNA, the CDR3 is TGTGCCAGCAGCCAAGACCCACTAACTAGCGGGAGTATGGATGAGCAGTTCTTC. Translation: CASSQDPLTSGSMDEQFF.